The sequence of this T cell receptor beta chain was determined in a study of blood T cell repertoires in COVID-19. Trimming shortened V by 6 bases and J by 0 bases, and 18 bases separated the two germline ends. The germline CDR1 and CDR2 sequences are SQVTM and ANQGSEA. CDR3 length: 15 residues. Profiled with immunoSEQ multiplex PCR; TCRdb holds only in-frame clones, not every one. Here the sample spans about 240,000 clones, around four fifths being singletons. This receptor was identified in a woman in her fifties or sixties with active or convalescent COVID-19. This chain connects TRBV29-1 to TRBJ2-7, with a possible D match to TRBD1 (6 bases). The sequenced material came from peripheral blood. In nucleotides, the CDR3 is TGCAGCGTCAGTAACAGGGTTTCGAGCTCCTACGAGCAGTACTTC. This gives the protein CSVSNRVSSSYEQYF.